One sample yielded the 18 T cell receptor beta chains listed below, sequenced in a study of human T cells and chemical hapten exposure. Sample time point: pre-sensitization, week 0. The treatment here: therapeutic diphenylcyclopropenone sensitization with weekly scalp DPC. TCRdb ran MiXCR on the RACE reads and lists one entry per CDR3 protein. The sample gives around 300,000 distinct CDR3 sequences, 4.5% to 7% of which show up once; over 7% is in the top ten. Sample: whole blood, taken in connection with sensitization to the hapten diphenylcyclopropenone (DPC). These TCRs come from a woman in her late teens or twenties with alopecia areata. Some clones in this sample may be carry-over from other donors' samples.

This clonotype occurred a few times. The chain employs TRBV5-1 and TRBJ2-7; no definite D call. The germline CDR1 and CDR2 sequences are SGHRS and YFSETQ. V dropped 4 bases and J dropped 1 base, with 12 bases sitting between them. CDR3 length: 14 amino acids. CDR3 region: CASSHSSQSYEQYF. CDR3 DNA: TGCGCCAGCAGCCACAGTTCTCAATCCTACGAGCAGTACTTC.

This clonotype was detected a few times. This CDR3 is CATSDQRGPTDTQYF. The CDR3 DNA reads as TGTGCCACCAGTGACCAGCGGGGGCCCACAGATACGCAGTATTTT. This sequence joins TRBV24-1 and TRBJ2-3; 8 nucleotides align to TRBD2. Trimming cost V 4 bases and J 2 bases; bases outside gene matches: 4. CDR1 is KGHDR and CDR2 is SFDVKD in the germline V gene. The length of the CDR3 is 15 residues.

The chain recombines TRBV7-2 with TRBJ1-5; 9 bases are shared with TRBD1. Germline V gene lookup returns CDR1 SGHTA and CDR2 FQGNSA. After removal of 3 bases from V and 0 bases from J, the junction contained 9 bases not matched to a gene. The CDR3 runs 18 residues. This chain's CDR3 is CASSFTGTGQGSNQPQHF. Written as DNA, the CDR3 is TGTGCCAGCAGCTTCACCGGGACAGGGCAAGGTAGCAATCAGCCCCAGCATTTT.

This chain links TRBV29-1 with TRBJ2-1, with D uncertain. CDR1 is SQVTM and CDR2 is ANQGSEA in the germline V gene. This CDR3 contains 13 residues. V lost 3 bases to trimming and J lost 6 bases, with 12 bases between them. The CDR3 sequence: CSVDRPPFNEQFF. In nucleotides, the CDR3 is TGCAGCGTTGATAGGCCCCCCTTCAATGAGCAGTTCTTC.

This clonotype appeared many times. This chain connects TRBV28 to TRBJ1-1; unclear D gene. V was clipped by 2 bases and J by 4 bases, with 5 bases between them. The CDR3 extends over 12 amino acids. Germline CDR1 reads MDHEN; CDR2 reads SYDVKM. CDR3 sequence reads: CASSLRATEAFF. The CDR3 DNA reads as TGTGCCAGCAGTTTACGGGCCACTGAAGCTTTCTTT.

The V and J genes are TRBV6-5 and TRBJ1-1; perhaps TRBD1 as D (6 bases). The CDR3 has 14 residues. V lost 0 bases, J lost 8 bases, and 13 bases lay in between. Germline V lookup: CDR1 MNHEY, CDR2 SVGAGI. CDR3 DNA: TGTGCCAGCAGTTACTCCGCGACAGGAATCGAAGCTTTCTTT. Its protein product is CASSYSATGIEAFF.

This clonotype came up a few times. J is TRBJ1-2 and V is TRBV12-3 or TRBV12-4, with a tentative D call TRBD1 (6 bases). This CDR3 is built from 13 residues. V was pared by 4 bases and J by 7 bases, with 13 bases between. The CDR3 is CASSYDRGGGYTF. The CDR3 DNA follows: TGTGCCAGCAGTTATGACAGAGGGGGTGGCTACACCTTC.

This clonotype was counted at least ten times. V gene TRBV5-5 combines with J gene TRBJ2-7, with D possibly TRBD2 on 6 matching bases. The germline CDR1 and CDR2 sequences are SGHKS and YYEKEE (reference sequence). The CDR3 is 12 residues long. Trimming stripped 3 bases from V and 6 bases from J, with 10 bases between. The CDR3 is CASSWGTGEQYF. CDR3 bases: TGTGCCAGCAGCTGGGGGACTGGCGAGCAGTACTTC.

A remark on this clonotype: Sequence at one end of the junction differs from germline and may be a read error. Written as DNA, the CDR3 is TGTGCCAGCAGGGGAGGTAGCAATCAGCCCCAGCGTTTT. Translation: CASRGGSNQPQRF. The chain joins TRBV12-3 or TRBV12-4 to TRBJ1-5; no firm D call. This CDR3 has 13 residues.

V is TRBV6-5 and J is TRBJ1-3; D possibly corresponds to TRBD1 (5 bases). V lost 6 bases, J lost 0 bases, and 12 bases lay in between. The V gene's germline CDR1 is MNHEY and CDR2 SVGAGI. This CDR3 comprises 15 residues. In nucleotides, the CDR3 is TGTGCCAGCAGCCCTGACAGTTCCTCTGGAAACACCATATATTTT. Translated, it gives CASSPDSSSGNTIYF.

This clonotype was seen repeatedly, ten times or more. The rearrangement joins TRBV12-3 or TRBV12-4 to TRBJ2-7, with TRBD1 matching over 7 bases. V gave up 4 bases and J gave up 3 bases; unmatched junction bases: 6. The CDR3 extends over 14 amino acids. CDR3 DNA: TGTGCCAGCAGTTCACAGGGGTCGAACTACGAGCAGTACTTC. Amino acid sequence: CASSSQGSNYEQYF.

This clonotype was observed a handful of times. The rearrangement joins TRBV4-2 to TRBJ2-1; the match to TRBD2 covers 9 bases. The CDR3 contains 17 residues. J was trimmed by 3 bases and V by 2 bases; bases with no gene match: 8. Looked up from germline, CDR1 is LGHNA and CDR2 is YNFKEQ. The CDR3 nucleotides are TGTGCCAGCAGCCAACCCCGGACTAGCGTAGGCTACAATGAGCAGTTCTTC. Translated, it gives CASSQPRTSVGYNEQFF.

This clonotype was recorded many times. V usage is TRBV20-1 and J usage is TRBJ2-1, with D possibly matching TRBD1 (5 bases). Trimming took off 6 bases at V and 2 bases at J, with 20 bases between the two ends. Germline assignment: CDR1 DFQATT and CDR2 SNEGSKA (reference sequence). This CDR3 is built from 16 residues. The CDR3 sequence: CSALGPRERPYNEQFF. Here the CDR3 DNA reads TGCAGTGCCCTGGGCCCCAGGGAACGACCCTACAATGAGCAGTTCTTC.

This clonotype was counted many times. The rearrangement joins TRBV2 to TRBJ2-7, with 9 positions matching TRBD1. Germline V gives CDR1 SNHLY, CDR2 FYNNEI. The J segment lost 11 bases and the V segment lost 8 bases, leaving 13 bases of the junction unmatched. This CDR3 region has 13 residues. In DNA, the CDR3 is TGTGCCAGCGTCCGGGACAGGGCCGACTCAGAGTACTTC. It encodes CASVRDRADSEYF.

This CDR3 is CASSQDGGYEQYF. The CDR3 coding sequence is TGTGCCAGCAGCCAAGACGGGGGATACGAGCAGTACTTC. The chain employs TRBV4-2 and TRBJ2-7; tentative D call: TRBD2 (6 bases). CDR3 length: 13 residues. Per germline, CDR1 LGHNA and CDR2 YNFKEQ. Trimming pared 0 bases from V and 4 bases from J, leaving 7 bases between.

The sample holds many counts of this clonotype. The chain carries TRBV7-6 and TRBJ2-7, with a tentative D call TRBD1 (5 bases). CDR3 length: 18 residues. The germline V gene has CDR1 SGHVS and CDR2 FNYEAQ. V was pared by 5 bases and J by 2 bases, with 25 bases between. CDR3 sequence: CASSPYQSAPRVTYEQYF. CDR3 DNA sequence: TGTGCCAGCAGCCCTTATCAGTCGGCCCCCAGGGTAACCTACGAGCAGTACTTC. The full variable domain, completed using reference TRBV7-6 and TRBJ2-7, is GAGVSQSPRYKVTKRGQDVALRCDPISGHVSLYWYRQALGQGPEFLTYFNYEAQQDKSGLPNDRFSAERPEGSISTLTIQRTEQRDSAMYRCASSPYQSAPRVTYEQYFGPGTRLTVT.

This clonotype was seen only a few times. The V call is TRBV20-1, the J call TRBJ1-6; D is undetermined. The germline V and J ends were trimmed by 3 bases and 9 bases, with 12 bases remaining between them. Per germline, CDR1 DFQATT and CDR2 SNEGSKA (reference sequence). CDR3 length: 13 residues. Here the CDR3 DNA reads TGCAGTGCTAGGGATTACGGTTCTTCACCCCTCCACTTT. Its protein product is CSARDYGSSPLHF.

The table lists this clonotype with a few counts. The V and J genes are TRBV9 and TRBJ2-7, with 7 bases identical to TRBD2. The germline gives CDR1 SGDLS, CDR2 YYNGEE. The CDR3 runs to 16 residues. V dropped 4 bases and J dropped 0; count of bases not matched to a gene: 10. The CDR3 DNA follows: TGTGCCAGCAGCCCGGGGGGAGTACTCGGCTCCTACGAGCAGTACTTC. The encoded protein is CASSPGGVLGSYEQYF.